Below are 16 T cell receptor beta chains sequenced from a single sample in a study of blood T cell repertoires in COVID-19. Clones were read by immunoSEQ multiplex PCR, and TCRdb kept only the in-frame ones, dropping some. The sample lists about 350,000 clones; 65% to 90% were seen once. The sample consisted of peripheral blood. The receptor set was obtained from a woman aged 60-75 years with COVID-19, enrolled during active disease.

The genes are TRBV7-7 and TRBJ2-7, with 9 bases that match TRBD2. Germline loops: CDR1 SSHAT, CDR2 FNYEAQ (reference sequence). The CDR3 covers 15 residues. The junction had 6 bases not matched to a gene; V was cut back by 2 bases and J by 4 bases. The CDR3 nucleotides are TGTGCCAGCAGCTTATCAGTGGGACTAGCTTACGAGCAGTACTTC. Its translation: CASSLSVGLAYEQYF.

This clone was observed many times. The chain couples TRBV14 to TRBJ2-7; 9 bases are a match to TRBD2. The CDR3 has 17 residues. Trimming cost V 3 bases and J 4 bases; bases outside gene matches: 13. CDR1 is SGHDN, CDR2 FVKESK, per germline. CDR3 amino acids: CASSQTYTAGGPYEQYF. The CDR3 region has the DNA TGTGCCAGCAGCCAGACCTACACAGCGGGGGGACCATACGAGCAGTACTTC.

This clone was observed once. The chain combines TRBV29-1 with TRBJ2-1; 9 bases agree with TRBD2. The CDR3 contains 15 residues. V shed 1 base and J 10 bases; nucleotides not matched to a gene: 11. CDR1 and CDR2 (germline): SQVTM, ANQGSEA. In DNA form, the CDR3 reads TGCAGCGTTGAAGGCTACTGGGGCGGGAGGGGAGAGCAGTTCTTC. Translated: CSVEGYWGGRGEQFF.

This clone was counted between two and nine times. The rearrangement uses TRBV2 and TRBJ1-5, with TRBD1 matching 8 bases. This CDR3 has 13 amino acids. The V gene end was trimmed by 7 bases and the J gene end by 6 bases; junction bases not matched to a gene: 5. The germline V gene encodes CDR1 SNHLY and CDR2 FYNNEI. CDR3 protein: CASTGGFGQPQHF. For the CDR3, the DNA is TGTGCCAGCACAGGGGGCTTCGGTCAGCCCCAGCATTTT.

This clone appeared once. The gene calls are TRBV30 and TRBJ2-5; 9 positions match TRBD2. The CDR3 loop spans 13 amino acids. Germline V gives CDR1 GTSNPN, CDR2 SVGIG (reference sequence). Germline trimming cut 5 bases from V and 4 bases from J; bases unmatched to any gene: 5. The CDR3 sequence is CAWEPGLAETQYF. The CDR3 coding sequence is TGTGCCTGGGAACCGGGACTAGCAGAGACCCAGTACTTC.

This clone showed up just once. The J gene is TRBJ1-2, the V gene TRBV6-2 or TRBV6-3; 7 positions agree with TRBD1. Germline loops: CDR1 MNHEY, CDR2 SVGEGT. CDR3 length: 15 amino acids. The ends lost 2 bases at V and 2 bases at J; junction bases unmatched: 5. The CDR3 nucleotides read TGTGCCAGCAGTTACCCCCAGGGGGGAAACTATGGCTACACCTTC. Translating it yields CASSYPQGGNYGYTF.

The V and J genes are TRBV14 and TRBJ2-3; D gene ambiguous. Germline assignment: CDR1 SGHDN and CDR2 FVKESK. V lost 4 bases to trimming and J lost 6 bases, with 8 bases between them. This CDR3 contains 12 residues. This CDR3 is CASSPPADTQYF. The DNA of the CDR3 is TGTGCCAGCAGCCCTCCTGCGGATACGCAGTATTTT. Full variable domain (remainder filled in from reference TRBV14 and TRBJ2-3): EAGVTQFPSHSVIEKGQTVTLRCDPISGHDNLYWYRRVMGKEIKFLLHFVKESKQDESGMPNNRFLAERTGGTYSTLKVQPAELEDSGVYFCASSPPADTQYFGPGTRLTVL.

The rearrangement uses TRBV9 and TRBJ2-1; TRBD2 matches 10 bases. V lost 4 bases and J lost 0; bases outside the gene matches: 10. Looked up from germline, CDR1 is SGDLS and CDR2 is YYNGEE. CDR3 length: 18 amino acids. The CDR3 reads CASSSFSSSGGSYNEQFF. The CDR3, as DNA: TGTGCCAGCAGCTCTTTCTCATCTAGCGGGGGCTCCTACAATGAGCAGTTCTTC. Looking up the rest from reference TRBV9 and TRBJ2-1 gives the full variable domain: DSGVTQTPKHLITATGQRVTLRCSPRSGDLSVYWYQQSLDQGLQFLIQYYNGEERAKGNILERFSAQQFPDLHSELNLSSLELGDSALYFCASSSFSSSGGSYNEQFFGPGTRLTVL.

The chain's CDR3 is CASTIGEYYGYTF. CDR3 bases: TGTGCCAGCACCATCGGAGAATACTATGGCTACACCTTC. The rearrangement joins TRBV5-6 to TRBJ1-2; D is uncertain. Trimming pared 6 bases from V and 3 bases from J, leaving 12 bases between. The CDR3 totals 13 residues. The germline V gene encodes CDR1 SGHDT and CDR2 YYEEEE.

CDR3 in DNA: TGTGCCAGCAGCCCCGCGGGGGGTAACACTGAAGCTTTCTTT. Its protein is CASSPAGGNTEAFF. The chain is built from TRBV5-4 and TRBJ1-1; D might be TRBD1 (5 bases). This CDR3 region has 14 residues. Trimming took off 4 bases at V and 2 bases at J, with 12 bases between the two ends. CDR1 and CDR2 from the germline V gene are SGHNT and YYREEE (reference sequence).

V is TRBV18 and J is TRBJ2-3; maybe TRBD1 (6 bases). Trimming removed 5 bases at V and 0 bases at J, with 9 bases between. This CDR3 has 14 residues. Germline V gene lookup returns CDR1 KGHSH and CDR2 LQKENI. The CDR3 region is CASSIQGSTDTQYF. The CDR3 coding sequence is TGTGCCAGCTCAATCCAGGGGAGCACAGATACGCAGTATTTT.

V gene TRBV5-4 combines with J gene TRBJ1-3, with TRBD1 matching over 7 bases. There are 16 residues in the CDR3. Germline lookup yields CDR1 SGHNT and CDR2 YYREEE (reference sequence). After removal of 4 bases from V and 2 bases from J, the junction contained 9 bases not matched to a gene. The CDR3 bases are TGTGCCAGCAGCCCATCCACCAGGGGGGCTGGAAACACCATATATTTT. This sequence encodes CASSPSTRGAGNTIYF.

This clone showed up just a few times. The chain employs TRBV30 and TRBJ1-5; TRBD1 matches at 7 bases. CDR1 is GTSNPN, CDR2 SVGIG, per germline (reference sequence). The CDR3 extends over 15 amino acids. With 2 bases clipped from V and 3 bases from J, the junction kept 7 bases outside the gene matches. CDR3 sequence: CAWSQEGGNNQPQHF. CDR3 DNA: TGTGCCTGGAGTCAGGAAGGGGGCAACAATCAGCCCCAGCATTTT.

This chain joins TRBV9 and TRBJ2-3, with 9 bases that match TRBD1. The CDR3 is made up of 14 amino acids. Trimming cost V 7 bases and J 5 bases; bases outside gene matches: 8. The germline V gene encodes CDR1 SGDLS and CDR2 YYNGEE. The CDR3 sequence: CASGRDRAIDTQYF. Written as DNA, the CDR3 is TGTGCCAGCGGACGGGACAGGGCGATAGATACGCAGTATTTT.

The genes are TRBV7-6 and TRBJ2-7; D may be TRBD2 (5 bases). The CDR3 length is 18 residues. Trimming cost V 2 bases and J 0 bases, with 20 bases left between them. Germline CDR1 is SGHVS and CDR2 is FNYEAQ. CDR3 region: CASSLRVSADPSSYEQYF. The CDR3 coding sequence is TGTGCCAGCAGCTTAAGGGTTAGCGCGGACCCTAGCTCCTACGAGCAGTACTTC.

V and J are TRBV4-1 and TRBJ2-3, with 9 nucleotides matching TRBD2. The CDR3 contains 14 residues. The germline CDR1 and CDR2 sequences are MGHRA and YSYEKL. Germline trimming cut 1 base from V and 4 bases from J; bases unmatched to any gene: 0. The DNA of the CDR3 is TGCGCCAGCAGCCAAGTAGCGGGGGCAGATACGCAGTATTTT. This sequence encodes CASSQVAGADTQYF.